This TCR beta chain derives from a study of prognosis after radiotherapy for stage I lung cancer. Study-wide context: Adenocarcinoma was the tumor type in twelve patients, squamous cell carcinoma in six to eight.

On two occasions, one at each of two time points, about 6 milliliters of peripheral blood were drawn. TCR beta CDR3 amplification from genomic DNA was performed by two-round multiplex PCR. Primers targeting each individual TRBV and TRBJ gene were applied in first-round PCR. TCRdb called the multiplex PCR reads again in MiXCR, with one record for every CDR3 protein. There are more than 13,000 distinct CDR3 sequences in the sample; around 27% occur only once, and roughly an eighth lies in the top ten. There are many counts of this clonotype. This TCR derives from a donor aged 50 or older with non-small cell lung cancer. Sequencing used PBMCs, obtained before or after stereotactic body radiation therapy (not recorded which).

The CDR3 nucleotides read TGTGCCAGCAGCGTTGGGACTAGCGGGAGTCTTGAGCAGTTCTTC. It is translated as CASSVGTSGSLEQFF. The V and J genes are TRBV9 and TRBJ2-1, with 14 bases that match TRBD2. The CDR3 loop spans 15 amino acids. CDR1 SGDLS and CDR2 YYNGEE come from the germline V gene. The trim removed 2 bases at V and 9 bases at J, leaving 4 bases unmatched.